A selection of T cell receptor beta chains follows, all from one sample in a study of shared clonotypes between healthy human individuals. The data were produced by immunoSEQ multiplex PCR, yet TCRdb's version contains in-frame clones alone and is incomplete. The table shows 2 million to 3 million clones, with 90% to 95% occurring only once. Sequencing was carried out using naive CD4+ T cells sorted from blood. The receptors derive from a young man in good health. CDR3s include the opening cysteine and the closing phenylalanine or tryptophan. A D gene is named only where the DNA matches it firmly. Not all rows give a size; the values are once, few, many and, for expanded clones, a class.

j_call: TRBJ2-7
cdr3_length: 16
v_call: TRBV18
d_call: TRBD2
clone_size: -
cdr3_nt: TGTGCCAGCTCACCACCGGGACTAGCGGGATTTCGCGAGCAGTACTTC
cdr3_aa: CASSPPGLAGFREQYF

j_call: TRBJ2-1
cdr3_length: 16
v_call: TRBV11-3
d_call: TRBD2
clone_size: -
cdr3_nt: TGTGCCAGCAGCTCTACTAGCGGGAGCCCCTACAATGAGCAGTTCTTC
cdr3_aa: CASSSTSGSPYNEQFF

j_call: TRBJ1-2
cdr3_length: 11
v_call: TRBV10-3
d_call: -
clone_size: once
cdr3_nt: TGTGCCATCAGTGACCTAGGTGGCTACACCTTC
cdr3_aa: CAISDLGGYTF

j_call: TRBJ2-3
cdr3_length: 13
v_call: TRBV7-7
d_call: -
clone_size: once
cdr3_nt: TGTGCTAGCAGCTTAGAGGTTGTAGATACGCAGTATTTT
cdr3_aa: CASSLEVVDTQYF

j_call: TRBJ2-2
cdr3_length: 15
v_call: TRBV18
d_call: -
clone_size: -
cdr3_nt: TGTGCCAGCTCACCACCTGGGGGAAACACCGGGGAGCTGTTTTTT
cdr3_aa: CASSPPGGNTGELFF

j_call: TRBJ1-3
cdr3_length: 12
v_call: TRBV18
d_call: -
clone_size: -
cdr3_nt: TGTGCCAGCTCAGGAACCGGAGACACCATATATTTT
cdr3_aa: CASSGTGDTIYF

j_call: TRBJ1-1
cdr3_length: 14
v_call: TRBV18
d_call: -
clone_size: -
cdr3_nt: TGTGCCAGCTCGGGCCGGGGAACGAACACTGAAGCTTTCTTT
cdr3_aa: CASSGRGTNTEAFF

j_call: TRBJ2-3
cdr3_length: 15
v_call: TRBV11-2
d_call: TRBD1
clone_size: -
cdr3_nt: TGTGCCAGCAGCTACATGGACAGGGAAACAGATACGCAGTATTTT
cdr3_aa: CASSYMDRETDTQYF

j_call: TRBJ2-5
cdr3_length: 14
v_call: TRBV11-2
d_call: -
clone_size: -
cdr3_nt: TGTGCCAGCAGCATACGGGGGAAGCAAGAGACCCAGTACTTC
cdr3_aa: CASSIRGKQETQYF

j_call: TRBJ1-5
cdr3_length: 15
v_call: TRBV7-2
d_call: TRBD1
clone_size: -
cdr3_nt: TGTGCCAGCAGCTTAACGGGACAGGGCAATCAGCCCCAGCATTTT
cdr3_aa: CASSLTGQGNQPQHF

j_call: TRBJ2-3
cdr3_length: 15
v_call: TRBV7-2
d_call: TRBD2
clone_size: -
cdr3_nt: TGTGCCAGCAGCCCCACTAGCGGGATACGAGATACGCAGTATTTT
cdr3_aa: CASSPTSGIRDTQYF

j_call: TRBJ2-5
cdr3_length: 14
v_call: TRBV5-1
d_call: -
clone_size: -
cdr3_nt: TGCGCCAGCAGCTTGGTAGGCAGCCAAGAGACCCAGTACTTC
cdr3_aa: CASSLVGSQETQYF

j_call: TRBJ2-5
cdr3_length: 14
v_call: TRBV21-1
d_call: -
clone_size: -
cdr3_nt: TGTGCCAGCAGGACCTGCAGGGGGCAAGAGACCCAGTACTTC
cdr3_aa: CASRTCRGQETQYF

j_call: TRBJ2-1
cdr3_length: 13
v_call: TRBV7-7
d_call: -
clone_size: -
cdr3_nt: TGTGCTAGCAGCTTAGGGGGTAGCAGTGAGCAGTTCTTC
cdr3_aa: CASSLGGSSEQFF

j_call: TRBJ1-4
cdr3_length: 14
v_call: TRBV6-6
d_call: TRBD1
clone_size: -
cdr3_nt: TGTGCCAGCAGTTACCGAGGGGGCGGTGAAAAACTGTTTTTT
cdr3_aa: CASSYRGGGEKLFF

j_call: TRBJ2-1
cdr3_length: 15
v_call: TRBV6-1
d_call: -
clone_size: -
cdr3_nt: TGTGCCAGCAGGGTCCAGGACCTAATTGGGGCTGAGCAGTTCTTC
cdr3_aa: CASRVQDLIGAEQFF

j_call: TRBJ2-1
cdr3_length: 13
v_call: TRBV6-5
d_call: -
clone_size: few
cdr3_nt: TGTGCCAGCAGTGGGGCGGGATACGGTGAGCAGTTCTTC
cdr3_aa: CASSGAGYGEQFF

j_call: TRBJ2-3
cdr3_length: 17
v_call: TRBV7-2
d_call: TRBD2
clone_size: -
cdr3_nt: TGTGCCAGCAGCTTAGTGTATAGCGGGGCAGGCACAGATACGCAGTATTTT
cdr3_aa: CASSLVYSGAGTDTQYF

j_call: TRBJ2-3
cdr3_length: 12
v_call: TRBV30
d_call: TRBD2
clone_size: -
cdr3_nt: TGTGCCTCCGCGGGGGGCCGGGATACGCAGTATTTT
cdr3_aa: CASAGGRDTQYF

j_call: TRBJ1-2
cdr3_length: 15
v_call: TRBV7-9
d_call: -
clone_size: -
cdr3_nt: TGTGCCAGCAGCTCATTGGGGACGAAACCTTATGGCTACACCTTC
cdr3_aa: CASSSLGTKPYGYTF

j_call: TRBJ1-1
cdr3_length: 14
v_call: TRBV6-6
d_call: TRBD1
clone_size: -
cdr3_nt: TGTGCCAGCAGTAGGGGACAGCTGAACACTGAAGCTTTCTTT
cdr3_aa: CASSRGQLNTEAFF

j_call: TRBJ1-6
cdr3_length: 17
v_call: TRBV4-3
d_call: TRBD1
clone_size: -
cdr3_nt: TGCGCCAGCAGCCAAGTACGACAGGGGCTCTATAATTCACCCCTCCACTTT
cdr3_aa: CASSQVRQGLYNSPLHF

j_call: TRBJ2-7
cdr3_length: 13
v_call: TRBV6-1
d_call: -
clone_size: -
cdr3_nt: TGTGCCAGCAGGGGGGGGCCCACCTACGAGCAGTACTTC
cdr3_aa: CASRGGPTYEQYF

j_call: TRBJ2-2
cdr3_length: 16
v_call: TRBV9
d_call: -
clone_size: -
cdr3_nt: TGTGCCAGCAGCGTAGTGGACCCAAAGAAGGCCGGGGAGCTGTTTTTT
cdr3_aa: CASSVVDPKKAGELFF

j_call: TRBJ2-7
cdr3_length: 13
v_call: TRBV5-4
d_call: -
clone_size: -
cdr3_nt: TGTGCCAGCAGCTCCGTTGGCAATCCAGGGCAGTACTTC
cdr3_aa: CASSSVGNPGQYF

j_call: TRBJ1-1
cdr3_length: 14
v_call: TRBV18
d_call: -
clone_size: -
cdr3_nt: TGTGCCAGCTCATCGTATTCAGGGAGCGCTGAAGCTTTCTTT
cdr3_aa: CASSSYSGSAEAFF

j_call: TRBJ2-7
cdr3_length: 11
v_call: TRBV18
d_call: -
clone_size: few
cdr3_nt: TGTGCCAGCTCACCAGATCGCGAGCAGTACTTC
cdr3_aa: CASSPDREQYF

j_call: TRBJ1-1
cdr3_length: 14
v_call: TRBV7-9
d_call: -
clone_size: -
cdr3_nt: TGTGCCAGCAGCTTAGAAGGGGAGTCCACTGAAGCTTTCTTT
cdr3_aa: CASSLEGESTEAFF

j_call: TRBJ2-2
cdr3_length: 16
v_call: TRBV9
d_call: -
clone_size: -
cdr3_nt: TGTGCCAGCAGCGTAGGCCCGGACCCGAACACCGGGGAGCTGTTTTTT
cdr3_aa: CASSVGPDPNTGELFF

j_call: TRBJ1-1
cdr3_length: 12
v_call: TRBV5-1
d_call: -
clone_size: -
cdr3_nt: TGCGCCAGCAGCCGAGCCGGATCTGAAGCTTTCTTT
cdr3_aa: CASSRAGSEAFF

j_call: TRBJ2-1
cdr3_length: 17
v_call: TRBV7-2
d_call: TRBD2
clone_size: -
cdr3_nt: TGTGCCAGCAGCTTAGCGGGGACTAGCGGGGTGTACAATGAGCAGTTCTTC
cdr3_aa: CASSLAGTSGVYNEQFF

j_call: TRBJ2-7
cdr3_length: 13
v_call: TRBV7-8
d_call: -
clone_size: -
cdr3_nt: TGTGCCAGCAGCCCTCAGGGACGTCGGGAGCAGTACTTC
cdr3_aa: CASSPQGRREQYF

j_call: TRBJ1-5
cdr3_length: 14
v_call: TRBV19
d_call: -
clone_size: -
cdr3_nt: TGTGCCAGTAGTATAACGGGGGGCGGTCAGCCCCAGCATTTT
cdr3_aa: CASSITGGGQPQHF

j_call: TRBJ1-2
cdr3_length: 16
v_call: TRBV6-6
d_call: -
clone_size: -
cdr3_nt: TGTGCCAGCCGATCGATGGGGGACGCGCGGGTCTATGGCTACACCTTC
cdr3_aa: CASRSMGDARVYGYTF

j_call: TRBJ2-7
cdr3_length: 15
v_call: TRBV7-2
d_call: TRBD2
clone_size: -
cdr3_nt: TGTGCCAGCAGCTTAGTGGGCGGGAGAGGATACGAGCAGTACTTC
cdr3_aa: CASSLVGGRGYEQYF

j_call: TRBJ2-5
cdr3_length: 16
v_call: TRBV7-9
d_call: TRBD1
clone_size: -
cdr3_nt: TGTGCCAGCAGCTTAGGAAGACCGGGACAGCAAGAGACCCAGTACTTC
cdr3_aa: CASSLGRPGQQETQYF

j_call: TRBJ1-4
cdr3_length: 14
v_call: TRBV6-5
d_call: -
clone_size: -
cdr3_nt: TGTGCCAGCAAAGGAGGGGGGATTAATGAAAAACTGTTTTTT
cdr3_aa: CASKGGGINEKLFF

j_call: TRBJ1-6
cdr3_length: 15
v_call: TRBV6-1
d_call: TRBD1
clone_size: once
cdr3_nt: TGTGCCAGCAGTGAGGGCAGGGGGCAAGGTTCACCCCTCCACTTT
cdr3_aa: CASSEGRGQGSPLHF

j_call: TRBJ1-3
cdr3_length: 16
v_call: TRBV5-1
d_call: -
clone_size: -
cdr3_nt: TGCGCCAGCAGCTTGGCATCCAGGGGACCTGGAAACACCATATATTTT
cdr3_aa: CASSLASRGPGNTIYF

j_call: TRBJ2-2
cdr3_length: 16
v_call: TRBV27
d_call: TRBD1
clone_size: -
cdr3_nt: TGTGCCAGCAGTTTATCACGGCCAGGGGGAACCGGGGAGCTGTTTTTT
cdr3_aa: CASSLSRPGGTGELFF

j_call: TRBJ1-5
cdr3_length: 15
v_call: TRBV27
d_call: TRBD1
clone_size: -
cdr3_nt: TGTGCCAGCAGAAGTTCCGGGACAGGGGTGCAGCCCCAGCATTTT
cdr3_aa: CASRSSGTGVQPQHF

j_call: TRBJ2-1
cdr3_length: 16
v_call: TRBV7-2
d_call: TRBD1
clone_size: -
cdr3_nt: TGTGCCAGCAGCCTCCCGGCGGGCAGGGGGAACAATGAGCAGTTCTTC
cdr3_aa: CASSLPAGRGNNEQFF

j_call: TRBJ2-5
cdr3_length: 13
v_call: TRBV6-6
d_call: -
clone_size: -
cdr3_nt: TGTGCCAGCAACGAGGGAGCAGTGGAGACCCAGTACTTC
cdr3_aa: CASNEGAVETQYF

j_call: TRBJ2-7
cdr3_length: 15
v_call: TRBV4-1
d_call: TRBD1
clone_size: few
cdr3_nt: TGCGCCAGCAGCCGAACCGGGACAGGGACCTACGAGCAGTACTTC
cdr3_aa: CASSRTGTGTYEQYF

j_call: TRBJ2-1
cdr3_length: 17
v_call: TRBV5-1
d_call: TRBD2
clone_size: -
cdr3_nt: TGCGCCAGCAGCTTGGGCCTACTAGCGGGGGGGCCAAATGAGCAGTTCTTC
cdr3_aa: CASSLGLLAGGPNEQFF

j_call: TRBJ2-7
cdr3_length: 14
v_call: TRBV25-1
d_call: TRBD1
clone_size: -
cdr3_nt: TGTGCCAGCAGAGGGGCAGGGGGCAGCTACGAGCAGTACTTC
cdr3_aa: CASRGAGGSYEQYF

j_call: TRBJ1-5
cdr3_length: 12
v_call: TRBV28
d_call: TRBD1
clone_size: once
cdr3_nt: TGTGCCAGCAGTCCGCCGACAGGGACCGATAATTTT
cdr3_aa: CASSPPTGTDNF

j_call: TRBJ2-5
cdr3_length: 21
v_call: TRBV9
d_call: TRBD2
clone_size: -
cdr3_nt: TGTGCCAGCAGCGCCGCCCCGGGGGTTGGGACTAGCGGGAAAGGGGGAGAGACCCAGTACTTC
cdr3_aa: CASSAAPGVGTSGKGGETQYF